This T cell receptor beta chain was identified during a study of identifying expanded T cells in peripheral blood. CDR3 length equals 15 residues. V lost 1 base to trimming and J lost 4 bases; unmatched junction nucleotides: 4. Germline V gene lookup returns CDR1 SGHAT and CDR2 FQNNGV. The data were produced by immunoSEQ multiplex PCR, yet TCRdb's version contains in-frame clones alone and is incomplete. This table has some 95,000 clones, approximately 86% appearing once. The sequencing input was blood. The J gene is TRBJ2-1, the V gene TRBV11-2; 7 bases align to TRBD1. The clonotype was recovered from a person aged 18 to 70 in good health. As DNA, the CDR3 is TGTGCCAGCAGCTTAGGACGGGACAGTTACAATGAGCAGTTCTTC. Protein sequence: CASSLGRDSYNEQFF.